Below are 18 T cell receptor beta chains sequenced from a single sample in a study of blood T cell repertoires in COVID-19. Libraries were prepared by immunoSEQ multiplex PCR; TCRdb keeps only in-frame clonotypes and omits some of them. This sample has some 50,000 clones, with around 84% found just once. Source material: peripheral blood. The receptors were gathered from a man aged 50-60 years with active COVID-19.

The chain joins TRBV27 to TRBJ1-2; TRBD1 matches 11 bases. The CDR3 loop spans 15 amino acids. CDR1 and CDR2 from the germline V gene are MNHEY and SMNVEV (reference sequence). The J segment lost 8 bases and the V segment lost 0 bases, leaving 5 bases of the junction unmatched. As DNA, the CDR3 is TGTGCCAGCAGTTTATCGGGGGGACAGGGGGGCGGCTACACCTTC. Amino acid sequence: CASSLSGGQGGGYTF.

V usage is TRBV5-1 and J usage is TRBJ1-2; D is unresolved. Trimming stripped 4 bases from V and 5 bases from J, with 6 bases between. CDR3 length: 11 residues. The germline gives CDR1 SGHRS, CDR2 YFSETQ. The CDR3 nucleotides read TGCGCCAGCAGCAATAGATATGGCTACACCTTC. This gives the protein CASSNRYGYTF.

V and J are TRBV6-5 and TRBJ1-1; 9 bases match TRBD1. From germline, CDR1 is MNHEY and CDR2 SVGAGI. CDR3 length: 14 residues. The V segment lost 4 bases and the J segment 5 bases; nucleotides outside the gene matches: 5. Written as DNA, the CDR3 is TGTGCCAGCAGTTCCGGACAGGGGAAGACTGAAGCTTTCTTT. Translation: CASSSGQGKTEAFF.

The chain recombines TRBV7-9 with TRBJ2-2; D is perhaps TRBD2 (6 bases). CDR3 length: 15 residues. The V gene lost 1 base and the J gene lost 6 bases, with 12 bases spanning the gap. Germline CDR1 is SEHNR and CDR2 is FQNEAQ (reference sequence). Here the CDR3 DNA reads TGTGCCAGCAGCTTAGATTTGCCGGGGGCCGGGGAGCTGTTTTTT. It yields the protein CASSLDLPGAGELFF.

The DNA for the CDR3 is TGCGCCAGCAGCCCCTCTGGGGCTAAAATTAACTATGGCTACACCTTC. As protein: CASSPSGAKINYGYTF. J is TRBJ1-2 and V is TRBV5-1; the D gene is possibly TRBD1 (5 bases). CDR1 and CDR2 from the germline V gene are SGHRS and YFSETQ. The CDR3 extends over 16 amino acids. Trimming removed 4 bases at V and 1 base at J, with 17 bases between.

This clone was seen a single time. The chain couples TRBV19 to TRBJ2-1; no definite D call. The germline V gene has CDR1 LNHDA and CDR2 SQIVND (reference sequence). Trimming removed 1 base at V and 3 bases at J, with 4 bases between. CDR3 length: 13 residues. The CDR3 nucleotides read TGTGCCAGTAGTATAGCAGTCTACAATGAGCAGTTCTTC. This codes for CASSIAVYNEQFF.

V gene TRBV5-5 combines with J gene TRBJ2-5; 10 bases are a match to TRBD1. Germline V gene lookup returns CDR1 SGHKS and CDR2 YYEKEE (reference sequence). V trimming: 3 bases; J trimming: 7 bases; junction bases outside the gene matches: 15. The CDR3 runs 17 residues. The CDR3 DNA reads as TGTGCCAGCAGCTCTGGGGACAGGGGTCTCGTACGGGGGACCCAGTACTTC. Its protein is CASSSGDRGLVRGTQYF.

This clone was found a few times. V usage is TRBV25-1 and J usage is TRBJ2-5; TRBD1 matches 8 bases. V lost 5 bases, J lost 4 bases, and 6 bases stayed unmatched. This CDR3 region has 14 residues. Germline assignment: CDR1 MGHDK and CDR2 SYGVNS. The CDR3 loop reads CASSRGQGAETQYF. CDR3 DNA: TGTGCCAGCAGTAGAGGACAGGGAGCAGAGACCCAGTACTTC.

The chain couples TRBV4-1 to TRBJ1-2, with D perhaps TRBD1 (5 bases). V shed 0 bases and J shed 6 bases, with 14 bases lying between them. Germline lookup yields CDR1 MGHRA and CDR2 YSYEKL. This CDR3 is 15 amino acids long. This CDR3 is CASSQDLPGWHGYTF. The DNA for the CDR3 is TGCGCCAGCAGCCAAGATCTGCCAGGGTGGCATGGCTACACCTTC.

The V and J genes are TRBV7-9 and TRBJ1-1, with D possibly being TRBD1 (5 bases). CDR1 is SEHNR and CDR2 is FQNEAQ in the germline V gene (reference sequence). The CDR3 extends over 13 amino acids. V was cut by 5 bases and J by 4 bases, with 11 bases left in between. The CDR3 spells CASSPLGATEAFF. The CDR3 nucleotides are TGTGCCAGCAGCCCTCTTGGGGCCACTGAAGCTTTCTTT.

The chain combines TRBV2 with TRBJ2-7; 9 bases are shared with TRBD2. After removal of 6 bases from V and 2 bases from J, the junction contained 5 bases not matched to a gene. The CDR3 extends over 14 amino acids. CDR1 SNHLY and CDR2 FYNNEI come from the germline V gene. The CDR3 nucleotides are TGTGCCAGCAGGAGAGAGCGGGGGGCCTACGAGCAGTACTTC. Residues: CASRRERGAYEQYF.

The rearrangement joins TRBV6-2 or TRBV6-3 to TRBJ2-2, with TRBD1 matching over 8 bases. Per the germline V gene, CDR1 is MNHEY and CDR2 is SVGEGT. The V segment lost 6 bases and the J segment 1 base; nucleotides outside the gene matches: 4. The CDR3 runs to 15 residues. In DNA form, the CDR3 reads TGTGCCAGCAGCCACGGACAGGGGAACACCGGGGAGCTGTTTTTT. This sequence encodes CASSHGQGNTGELFF.

The V and J genes are TRBV5-5 and TRBJ2-7; tentative D call: TRBD1 (6 bases). Looked up from germline, CDR1 is SGHKS and CDR2 is YYEKEE (reference sequence). CDR3 length: 13 residues. V lost 5 bases to trimming and J lost 5 bases, with 14 bases between them. CDR3 in amino acids: CASRSLDRDEQYF. The CDR3 coding sequence is TGTGCCAGCAGATCTTTGGACAGAGACGAGCAGTACTTC.

V and J are TRBV7-2 and TRBJ1-2; no definite D call. CDR1 is SGHTA and CDR2 is FQGNSA in the germline V gene. Deletions cut 5 bases from V and 8 bases from J, with 12 bases between. The CDR3 is made up of 12 amino acids. This CDR3 reads CASSIMNRGYTF. DNA of the CDR3: TGTGCCAGCAGCATTATGAACCGGGGCTACACCTTC.

V usage is TRBV6-5 and J usage is TRBJ2-7; 8 positions agree with TRBD1. The CDR3 contains 14 residues. The J segment lost 7 bases and the V segment lost 6 bases, leaving 11 bases of the junction unmatched. Germline loops: CDR1 MNHEY, CDR2 SVGAGI. CDR3 sequence reads: CASRRTGTYGEQYF. The CDR3 region has the DNA TGTGCCAGCAGGAGGACAGGGACCTATGGGGAGCAGTACTTC.

In nucleotides, the CDR3 is TGTGCCAGCAGCGTCTCCTCTAGCGGGGGGGCCGGTTTTAGTGAGCAGTTCTTC. It specifies CASSVSSSGGAGFSEQFF. The J gene is TRBJ2-1, the V gene TRBV9; 12 nucleotides align to TRBD2. This CDR3 comprises 18 residues. Losses at the gene ends were 2 bases for V and 9 bases for J; bases not matched to a gene: 15. Germline CDR1 is SGDLS and CDR2 is YYNGEE.

The rearrangement uses TRBV7-2 and TRBJ1-4, with 7 bases matching TRBD1. The CDR3 runs to 16 residues. With V trimmed by 5 bases and J by 5 bases, 11 bases remained unmatched. Germline V gene data show CDR1 as SGHTA and CDR2 as FQGNSA. The CDR3 is CASSQAQGGINEKLFF. In nucleotides, the CDR3 is TGTGCCAGCAGCCAAGCTCAAGGGGGCATCAATGAAAAACTGTTTTTT.

The rearrangement joins TRBV5-1 to TRBJ1-6; D remains ambiguous. V was shortened by 0 bases and J by 8 bases, with 9 bases between the two germline ends. This CDR3 spans 14 amino acids. The germline CDR1 and CDR2 sequences are SGHRS and YFSETQ. CDR3 DNA: TGCGCCAGCAGCTTGGGGGAGGCGGATTCACCCCTCCACTTT. It encodes CASSLGEADSPLHF.